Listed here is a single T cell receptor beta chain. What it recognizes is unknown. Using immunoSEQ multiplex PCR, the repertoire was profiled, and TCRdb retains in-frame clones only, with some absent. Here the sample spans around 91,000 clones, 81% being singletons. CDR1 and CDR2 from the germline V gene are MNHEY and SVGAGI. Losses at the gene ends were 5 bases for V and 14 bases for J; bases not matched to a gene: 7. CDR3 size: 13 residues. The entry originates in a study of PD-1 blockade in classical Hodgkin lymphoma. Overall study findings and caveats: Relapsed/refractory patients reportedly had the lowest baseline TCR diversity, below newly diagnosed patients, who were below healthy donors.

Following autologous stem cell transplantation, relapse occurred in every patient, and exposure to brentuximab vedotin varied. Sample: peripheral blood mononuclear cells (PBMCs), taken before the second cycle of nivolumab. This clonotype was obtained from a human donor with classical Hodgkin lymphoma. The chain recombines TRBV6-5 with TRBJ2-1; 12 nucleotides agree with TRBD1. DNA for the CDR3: TGTGCCAGCAGTCAGACCGGGACAGGGGGCGAGTTCTTC. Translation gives CASSQTGTGGEFF.